This TCR beta chain was profiled in a study of T cells in localized non-small cell lung cancer. Study results and limitations: Of the top 100 tumor clones, median around 55 were in adjacent lung, approximately 28 among its top 100.

As for this clone: Its antigen remains unknown.

Method: immunoSEQ multiplex PCR; TCRdb's copy keeps in-frame clones and lacks some. This sample has around 36,000 clones, with about 86% found just once. Trimming at V came to 9 bases and at J to 3 bases, leaving 8 bases not matched to a gene. The CDR3 sequence is 16 residues long. Germline V gene lookup returns CDR1 LNHNV and CDR2 YYDKDF (reference sequence). The sequenced sample was peripheral blood mononuclear cells, obtained before any cancer treatment. V gene TRBV15 combines with J gene TRBJ2-3; 14 bases match TRBD2. The clonotype originates from a male donor older than 55 with stage II lung adenocarcinoma. The DNA for the CDR3 is TGTGCCACAAAAAGACTAGCGGGAGGGCCGACAGATACGCAGTATTTT. This encodes CATKRLAGGPTDTQYF.